The 13 T cell receptor beta chains below were found in one sample sequenced in a study of CD8 T cells in ankylosing spondylitis. From the 5' RACE reads, TCRdb called clonotypes with MiXCR, one entry per CDR3 protein. The table records 15,000 to 20,000 distinct CDR3 sequences, around 8% of them present only once. The sequencing input was blood. These receptors all come from a male donor with ankylosing spondylitis or in good health (not recorded which).

The CDR3 sequence is CSAREGGDYGYTF. CDR3 nucleotide sequence: TGCAGTGCTAGAGAGGGAGGGGACTATGGCTACACCTTC. The rearrangement joins TRBV20-1 to TRBJ1-2, with a possible D match to TRBD1 (5 bases). Germline V lookup: CDR1 DFQATT, CDR2 SNEGSKA (reference sequence). There are 13 residues in the CDR3. The V and J ends lost 0 bases and 3 bases respectively, with 8 bases between them.

The V and J genes are TRBV6-6 and TRBJ2-3, with D possibly TRBD2 on 5 matching bases. CDR1 and CDR2 from the germline V gene are MNHNY and SVGAGI (reference sequence). V lost 9 bases and J lost 3, with 16 bases in between. CDR3 length: 14 amino acids. CDR3 in amino acids: CASTEIAMTDTQYF. CDR3 DNA: TGTGCCAGTACCGAGATAGCGATGACAGATACGCAGTATTTT.

This clonotype was counted ten times or more. The chain couples TRBV6-6 to TRBJ1-1, with D unclear. V was pared by 5 bases and J by 0 bases, with 16 bases between. Germline V gene sequence: CDR1 MNHNY, CDR2 SVGAGI (reference sequence). The CDR3 runs to 16 residues. The CDR3 loop is CASSAPGRSMNTEAFF. The CDR3, as DNA: TGTGCCAGCAGTGCCCCCGGGCGGTCCATGAACACTGAAGCTTTCTTT.

This sequence joins TRBV3-1 and TRBJ2-1, with 7 bases identical to TRBD1. The CDR3 is 15 residues long. V lost 4 bases, J lost 5 bases, and 8 bases stayed unmatched. CDR1 is LGHDT, CDR2 YNNKEL, per germline (reference sequence). The CDR3 DNA reads as TGTGCCAGCAGCCTCAGGGGGACGGTGAACAATGAGCAGTTCTTC. It yields the protein CASSLRGTVNNEQFF.

This clonotype was seen ten or more times. The rearrangement uses TRBV7-2 and TRBJ2-1; D call uncertain. This CDR3 has 16 amino acids. Germline CDR1 reads SGHTA; CDR2 reads FQGNSA. V lost 3 bases and J 0 bases, leaving 12 bases between the germline ends. The CDR3 is CASSLNGPLSYNEQFF. The CDR3, as DNA: TGTGCCAGCAGCTTGAACGGGCCGCTCTCCTACAATGAGCAGTTCTTC.

V usage is TRBV29-1 and J usage is TRBJ2-3, with D perhaps TRBD2 (6 bases). The CDR3 covers 12 residues. Trimming pared 7 bases from V and 7 bases from J, leaving 15 bases between. CDR1 SQVTM and CDR2 ANQGSEA come from the germline V gene. Written as DNA, the CDR3 is TGCAGCGGATCGGGGGATTATTATACGCAGTATTTT. Translated: CSGSGDYYTQYF.

The CDR3, as DNA: TGTGCCAGCAGTTCACGGACTAGATTTAAGGTCGCTGAGCAGTTCTTC. Translating it yields CASSSRTRFKVAEQFF. The rearrangement links TRBV6-2 or TRBV6-3 to TRBJ2-1, with 7 bases fitting TRBD2. The V segment lost 4 bases and the J segment 9 bases; nucleotides outside the gene matches: 15. From germline, CDR1 is MNHEY and CDR2 SVGEGT. The CDR3 has 16 amino acids.

This clonotype was detected ten times or more. The rearrangement joins TRBV12-3 or TRBV12-4 to TRBJ2-4; 11 nucleotides align to TRBD1. The CDR3 sequence is 14 residues long. Losses at the gene ends were 5 bases for V and 9 bases for J; bases not matched to a gene: 6. The DNA of the CDR3 is TGTGCCAGCAGTCTGGACAGGGGGCATGGCATTCAGTACTTC. Its translation: CASSLDRGHGIQYF.

This clonotype was observed many times. This chain links TRBV30 with TRBJ2-3, with D possibly matching TRBD2 (7 bases). Germline CDR1 is GTSNPN and CDR2 is SVGIG (reference sequence). V lost 5 bases, J lost 1 base, and 16 bases lay in between. This CDR3 region has 15 residues. For the CDR3, the DNA is TGTGCCTGGGAGCCCCTCGGGGGGCGCACAGATACGCAGTATTTT. Amino acids: CAWEPLGGRTDTQYF. Supplemented by reference TRBV30 and TRBJ2-3, the full variable domain reads SQTIHQWPATLVQPVGSPLSLECTVEGTSNPNLYWYRQAAGRGLQLLFYSVGIGQISSEVPQNLSASRPQDRQFILSSKKLLLSDSGFYLCAWEPLGGRTDTQYFGPGTRLTVL.

This clonotype was observed at least ten times. The chain has TRBV5-1 and TRBJ2-1; D tentatively fits TRBD1 or TRBD2 (5 bases each). Trimming removed 2 bases at V and 4 bases at J, with 13 bases between. Germline assignment: CDR1 SGHRS and CDR2 YFSETQ. The CDR3 has 15 residues. CDR3 sequence reads: CASSFRAGGYNEQFF. CDR3 nucleotides: TGCGCCAGCAGCTTTCGGGCTGGGGGTTACAATGAGCAGTTCTTC.

The sample holds many counts of this clonotype. The chain links TRBV20-1 to TRBJ2-3, with D unresolved. The CDR3 extends over 15 amino acids. Germline CDR1 and CDR2: DFQATT and SNEGSKA (reference sequence). V was trimmed by 0 bases and J by 0 bases, leaving 10 bases between them. CDR3 DNA sequence: TGCAGTGCTAGAGATGACGCGGCTAGCACAGATACGCAGTATTTT. Translated, it gives CSARDDAASTDTQYF.

This clonotype was counted ten times or more. The germline gene is not matched at one end of the junction; a read error may be the cause. V usage is TRBV12-5 and J usage is TRBJ2-1; D possibly uses TRBD1 or TRBD2 (5 bases each). The CDR3 consists of 12 residues. Looked up from germline, CDR1 is LGHNT and CDR2 is FRNRAP. The CDR3 sequence is CASGTGGGLPPF. The DNA of the CDR3 is TGTGCTAGTGGTACTGGGGGTGGTTTACCGCCTTTC.

The chain couples TRBV7-9 to TRBJ2-2; a weak D match, TRBD2 (6 bases). Germline loops: CDR1 SEHNR, CDR2 FQNEAQ (reference sequence). V was shortened by 5 bases and J by 1 base, with 20 bases between the two germline ends. CDR3 length: 18 residues. DNA of the CDR3: TGTGCCAGCAGCCCGATGTTATTGGTCGGGGGGAACACCGGGGAGCTGTTTTTT. Protein: CASSPMLLVGGNTGELFF.